Here is one T cell receptor (beta chain) with its context. Its antigen is unknown. The sample comes from a study of long-term antiretroviral therapy in people with HIV. Broader study findings: Diversity remained lower than transplant donor controls, even though it increased after ART. Controls had broader CDR3 length ranges than HIV repertoires did. On ART adherence, viral resistance or therapy changes, no data were available.

The assay used was immunoSEQ (version v3.0), run at survey level. The assay was immunoSEQ multiplex PCR, and TCRdb's table has in-frame clones only and misses some. Of some 34,000 clones listed, roughly 77% are singletons. Per the germline V gene, CDR1 is KGHSH and CDR2 is LQKENI. CDR3 length: 16 residues. V lost 0 bases, J lost 2 bases, and 0 bases stayed unmatched. This TCR was sampled from a man younger than 30 with HIV. The gene calls are TRBV18 and TRBJ2-2; 10 bases match TRBD1. The specimen was unsorted PBMCs, collected 1.9 years after starting antiretroviral therapy. The CDR3 nucleotides read TGTGCCAGCTCACCACCGACAGGGGGCAACACCGGGGAGCTGTTTTTT. This encodes CASSPPTGGNTGELFF.